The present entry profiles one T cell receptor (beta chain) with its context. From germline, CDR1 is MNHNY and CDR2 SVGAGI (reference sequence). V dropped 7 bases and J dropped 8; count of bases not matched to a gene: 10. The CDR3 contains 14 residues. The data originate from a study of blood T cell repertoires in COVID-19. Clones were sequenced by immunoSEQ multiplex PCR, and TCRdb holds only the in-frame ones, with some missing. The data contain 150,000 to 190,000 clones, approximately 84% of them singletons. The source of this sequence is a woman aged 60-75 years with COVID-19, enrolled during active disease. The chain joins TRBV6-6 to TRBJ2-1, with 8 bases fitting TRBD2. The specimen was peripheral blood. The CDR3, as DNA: TGTGCCAGCAATGTGGGACTAGAGTTTGATGAGCAGTTCTTC. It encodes CASNVGLEFDEQFF.